This entry lists 17 T cell receptor beta chains sequenced from one sample in a study of blood T cell repertoires in COVID-19. The method was immunoSEQ multiplex PCR; TCRdb's version includes in-frame clones alone and lacks a portion of them. Of 200,000 to 300,000 clones in the sample, 84% were seen once. The sequenced sample was peripheral blood. The origin of the receptors is a man in his forties or fifties with acute or convalescent COVID-19.

In its sample, this clone was seen a few times. The chain couples TRBV10-2 to TRBJ2-7; no firm D call. This CDR3 has 15 residues. Germline CDR1 and CDR2: WSHSY and SAAADI. Trimming removed 3 bases from V and 0 bases from J, with 12 bases in between. This CDR3 reads CASSDFSWNSYEQYF. DNA of the CDR3: TGCGCCAGCAGTGACTTTAGCTGGAACTCCTACGAGCAGTACTTC.

J is TRBJ1-5 and V is TRBV28, with D unclear. CDR3 size: 12 residues. From germline, CDR1 is MDHEN and CDR2 SYDVKM. This CDR3 reads CATSVPNQPQHF. The CDR3, as DNA: TGTGCAACCAGCGTACCCAATCAGCCCCAGCATTTT.

The V gene is TRBV3-1 (or the pseudogene TRBV3-2), the J gene TRBJ1-5; D is ambiguous. This CDR3 spans 15 amino acids. The germline gives CDR1 LGHDT, CDR2 YNNKEL (reference sequence). V was clipped by 5 bases and J by 0 bases, with 11 bases between them. CDR3 nucleotide sequence: TGTGCCAGCAGCAAAGGCCCACATAGCAATCAGCCCCAGCATTTT. Translating it yields CASSKGPHSNQPQHF.

This chain connects TRBV19 to TRBJ2-3; tentative D call: TRBD2 (7 bases). The length of the CDR3 is 15 residues. V shed 3 bases and J shed 6 bases, with 16 bases lying between them. Germline CDR1 and CDR2: LNHDA and SQIVND (reference sequence). The CDR3 here is CASSMTGGREDTQYF. CDR3 bases: TGTGCCAGTAGTATGACGGGGGGCCGGGAGGATACGCAGTATTTT.

This sequence joins TRBV25-1 and TRBJ1-6; the D gene is possibly TRBD1 (5 bases). This CDR3 spans 15 amino acids. Germline V lookup: CDR1 MGHDK, CDR2 SYGVNS. V was clipped by 4 bases and J by 9 bases, with 16 bases between them. The CDR3 nucleotides are TGTGCCAGCAGTGCCTACGGGGGACGGAGTTCACCCCTCCACTTT. Amino acids: CASSAYGGRSSPLHF. Supplemented by reference TRBV25-1 and TRBJ1-6, the full variable domain reads EADIYQTPRYLVIGTGKKITLECSQTMGHDKMYWYQQDPGMELHLIHYSYGVNSTEKGDLSSESTVSRIRTEHFPLTLESARPSHTSQYLCASSAYGGRSSPLHFGNGTRLTVT.

In its sample, this clone was seen once. The chain employs TRBV5-1 and TRBJ1-4; the match to TRBD1 covers 7 bases. CDR3 length: 14 amino acids. Germline V CDR1 and CDR2: SGHRS, YFSETQ. With 4 bases clipped from V and 8 bases from J, the junction kept 8 bases outside the gene matches. The CDR3 region has the DNA TGCGCCAGCAGCCTCGACAGGGAAGGCGAAAAACTGTTTTTT. This encodes CASSLDREGEKLFF.

This clone was seen a handful of times. V gene TRBV10-1 combines with J gene TRBJ2-7; weak D call: TRBD1 (5 bases). Trimming took off 6 bases at V and 6 bases at J, with 18 bases between the two ends. The CDR3 extends over 14 amino acids. Germline CDR1 reads WNHNN; CDR2 reads SYGVQD (reference sequence). This chain's CDR3 is CASSRTSKGSEQYF. In DNA form, the CDR3 reads TGCGCCAGCAGCAGGACATCCAAGGGGTCCGAGCAGTACTTC.

This clone was detected a few times. This chain uses TRBV13 with TRBJ2-3; TRBD2 matches at 9 bases. V lost 6 bases to trimming and J lost 5 bases; unmatched junction nucleotides: 6. CDR3 length equals 14 residues. Per the germline V gene, CDR1 is PRHDT and CDR2 is FYEKMQ (reference sequence). CDR3 in amino acids: CASSMSGGRDTQYF. The DNA for the CDR3 is TGTGCCAGCAGTATGAGCGGGGGGAGAGATACGCAGTATTTT.

The chain uses TRBV7-2 and TRBJ1-5; 10 bases fit TRBD1. The CDR3 length is 15 residues. V trimming: 3 bases; J trimming: 3 bases; junction bases outside the gene matches: 2. CDR1 is SGHTA, CDR2 FQGNSA, per germline. The CDR3 is CASSFGTGVNQPQHF. The CDR3 coding sequence is TGTGCCAGCAGCTTTGGGACAGGGGTCAATCAGCCCCAGCATTTT.

This chain connects TRBV6-6 to TRBJ2-4; D is possibly TRBD1 (5 bases). CDR3 length: 16 residues. The germline V and J ends were trimmed by 0 bases and 6 bases, with 15 bases remaining between them. The germline CDR1 and CDR2 sequences are MNHNY and SVGAGI (reference sequence). CDR3 nucleotide sequence: TGTGCCAGCAGTTACTCGATGGTACAGGACGGAAACATTCAGTACTTC. Its translation: CASSYSMVQDGNIQYF.

This clone appeared a few times. The chain links TRBV5-1 to TRBJ1-4; possibly TRBD1 for D (5 bases). Deletions cut 0 bases from V and 7 bases from J, with 13 bases between. The germline gives CDR1 SGHRS, CDR2 YFSETQ. The CDR3 length is 15 residues. The CDR3: CASSLDGGFGEKLFF. The DNA of the CDR3 is TGCGCCAGCAGCTTGGACGGGGGTTTCGGTGAAAAACTGTTTTTT.

As for this clone: In the same sample, other DNA sequences code for this CDR3. V and J are TRBV6-5 and TRBJ2-7, with TRBD1 identical over 7 bases. This CDR3 spans 12 amino acids. In germline, CDR1 is MNHEY, CDR2 SVGAGI. The junction had 4 bases not matched to a gene; V was cut back by 8 bases and J by 3 bases. As DNA, the CDR3 is TGTGCCAGCTCCCCAGGGGGCTACGAGCAGTACTTC. It yields the protein CASSPGGYEQYF.

The gene calls are TRBV2 and TRBJ2-1, with unresolved D. Looked up from germline, CDR1 is SNHLY and CDR2 is FYNNEI. V was clipped by 10 bases and J by 9 bases, with 7 bases between them. The CDR3 runs 9 residues. Here the CDR3 reads CAKTAEQFF. The CDR3 coding sequence is TGTGCCAAAACAGCTGAGCAGTTCTTC.

The V gene is TRBV20-1, the J gene TRBJ2-5, with TRBD1 as a possible D gene (5 bases). The CDR3 covers 13 residues. Germline-derived CDR1 and CDR2 are DFQATT and SNEGSKA (reference sequence). Trimming shortened V by 3 bases and J by 2 bases, and 10 bases separated the two germline ends. In nucleotides, the CDR3 is TGCAGTGCTAGTTGGCCAGGGCAAGAGACCCAGTACTTC. Translated: CSASWPGQETQYF.

V gene TRBV3-1 (or the pseudogene TRBV3-2) combines with J gene TRBJ1-2; D may be TRBD1 (6 bases). V dropped 1 base and J dropped 3 bases, with 12 bases sitting between them. The CDR3 consists of 15 residues. From germline, CDR1 is LGHDT and CDR2 YNNKEL (reference sequence). DNA of the CDR3: TGTGCCAGCAGCCAAGCATCCAGGGGTTACTATGGCTACACCTTC. Residues: CASSQASRGYYGYTF.

The chain combines TRBV9 with TRBJ2-7; TRBD1 is a possible D gene (5 bases). This CDR3 has 14 residues. The ends were cut back, 1 base at V and 4 bases at J, with 12 bases in the middle. Germline loops: CDR1 SGDLS, CDR2 YYNGEE. The CDR3 coding sequence is TGTGCCAGCAGCGTAACCGACAGTTTTTACGAGCAGTACTTC. It specifies CASSVTDSFYEQYF.

The V call is TRBV5-1, the J call TRBJ1-3; D is unclear. Trimming cost V 4 bases and J 3 bases, with 17 bases left between them. Germline lookup yields CDR1 SGHRS and CDR2 YFSETQ. The CDR3 loop spans 16 amino acids. CDR3 nucleotide sequence: TGCGCCAGCAGCCCCGGCAGTCGGAGAGGTGGAAACACCATATATTTT. Amino acid sequence: CASSPGSRRGGNTIYF.